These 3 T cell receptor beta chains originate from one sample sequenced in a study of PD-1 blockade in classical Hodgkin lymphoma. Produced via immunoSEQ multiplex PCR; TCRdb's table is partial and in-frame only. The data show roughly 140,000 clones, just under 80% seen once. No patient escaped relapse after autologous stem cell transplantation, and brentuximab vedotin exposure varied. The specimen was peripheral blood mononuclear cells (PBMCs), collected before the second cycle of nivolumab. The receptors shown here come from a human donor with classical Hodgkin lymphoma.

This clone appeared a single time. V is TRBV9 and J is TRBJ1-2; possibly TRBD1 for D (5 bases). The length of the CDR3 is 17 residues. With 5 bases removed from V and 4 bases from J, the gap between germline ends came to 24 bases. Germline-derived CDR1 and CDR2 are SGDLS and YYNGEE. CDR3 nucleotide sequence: TGTGCCAGCAGTGAGAGGGGCGTTTACAGTGGAGCCTATGGCTACACCTTC. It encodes CASSERGVYSGAYGYTF. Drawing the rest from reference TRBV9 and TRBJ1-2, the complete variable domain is DSGVTQTPKHLITATGQRVTLRCSPRSGDLSVYWYQQSLDQGLQFLIQYYNGEERAKGNILERFSAQQFPDLHSELNLSSLELGDSALYFCASSERGVYSGAYGYTFGSGTRLTVV.

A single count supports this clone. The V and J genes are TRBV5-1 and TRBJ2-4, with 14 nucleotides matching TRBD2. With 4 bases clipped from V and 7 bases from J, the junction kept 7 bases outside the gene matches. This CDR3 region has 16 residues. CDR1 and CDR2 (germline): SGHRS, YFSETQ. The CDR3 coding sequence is TGCGCCAGCAGCGACGGGACTAGCGGGAGTCTGAACATTCAGTACTTC. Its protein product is CASSDGTSGSLNIQYF.

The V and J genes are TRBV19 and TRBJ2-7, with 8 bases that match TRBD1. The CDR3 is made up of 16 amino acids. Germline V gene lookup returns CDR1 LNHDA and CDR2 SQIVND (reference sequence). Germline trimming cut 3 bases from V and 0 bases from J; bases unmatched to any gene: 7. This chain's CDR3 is CASSIMPGQASYEQYF. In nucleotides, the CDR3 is TGTGCCAGTAGTATCATGCCGGGACAGGCCTCCTACGAGCAGTACTTC.